The 27 T cell receptor beta chains presented below share a single source sample, sequenced in a study of identical twins. TCRdb reprocessed the 5' RACE reads with MiXCR, giving one entry per CDR3 protein. Altogether a few hundred thousand distinct CDR3 sequences are present, more than 9% being singletons, with the ten largest covering under 3.5%. The data were also submitted as part of a second study, on yellow fever vaccine responses in identical twins.

The specimen was PBMCs. These receptors originate from a woman between 18 and 30 years old in good health.

The chain links TRBV14 to TRBJ1-5; D unresolved. CDR1 is SGHDN, CDR2 FVKESK, per germline. V was trimmed by 4 bases and J by 2 bases, leaving 12 bases between them. The CDR3 runs to 15 residues. CDR3 amino acids: CASSPGILCNQPQHF. DNA of the CDR3: TGTGCCAGCAGCCCTGGGATCCTCTGCAATCAGCCCCAGCATTTT. Full variable domain (missing parts from reference TRBV14 and TRBJ1-5): EAGVTQFPSHSVIEKGQTVTLRCDPISGHDNLYWYRRVMGKEIKFLLHFVKESKQDESGMPNNRFLAERTGGTYSTLKVQPAELEDSGVYFCASSPGILCNQPQHFGDGTRLSIL.

This clonotype was observed a few times. The rearrangement uses TRBV12-3 or TRBV12-4 and TRBJ2-2; D could derive from TRBD1 or TRBD2 (5 bases each). The CDR3 contains 16 residues. The V gene lost 5 bases and the J gene lost 4 bases, with 17 bases spanning the gap. For the CDR3, the DNA is TGTGCCAGCAGTCGGCTGTTGGGGGTGGGCACCGGGGAGCTGTTTTTT. This encodes CASSRLLGVGTGELFF.

The sample holds a few counts of this clonotype. The rearrangement uses TRBV29-1 and TRBJ1-2; 7 nucleotides line up with TRBD1. The J segment lost 8 bases and the V segment lost 3 bases, leaving 6 bases of the junction unmatched. CDR3 length: 12 amino acids. Germline V gives CDR1 SQVTM, CDR2 ANQGSEA. The CDR3 coding sequence is TGCAGCGTTGACAAGGGGGCAGGCGGCTACACCTTC. Translation: CSVDKGAGGYTF.

In this sample, this clonotype turned up a few times. The chain employs TRBV9 and TRBJ1-2; D possibly corresponds to TRBD1 (6 bases). Looked up from germline, CDR1 is SGDLS and CDR2 is YYNGEE. Trimming took 3 bases from V and 3 from J, leaving 15 bases between them. The CDR3 length is 15 residues. The CDR3 region has the DNA TGTGCCAGCAGCGCTGTCCGGGACACATACTATGGCTACACCTTC. Translating gives CASSAVRDTYYGYTF.

The rearrangement joins TRBV6-1 to TRBJ2-2, with 7 bases that match TRBD2. The CDR3 spans 14 residues. J was trimmed by 6 bases and V by 5 bases; bases with no gene match: 6. Germline CDR1 is MNHNS and CDR2 is SASEGT. The CDR3, as DNA: TGTGCCAGCAGTCTCCGGGGGGACGCCGGGGAGCTGTTTTTT. Protein: CASSLRGDAGELFF.

This sequence joins TRBV2 and TRBJ2-5; 7 bases match TRBD2. The ends lost 8 bases at V and 7 bases at J; junction bases unmatched: 16. There are 15 residues in the CDR3. CDR1 is SNHLY, CDR2 FYNNEI, per germline. CDR3 DNA: TGTGCCAGCGCGGGACGGGACGGCCCGGGAGGGACCCAGTACTTC. It specifies CASAGRDGPGGTQYF. The entire variable domain, with the rest obtained from reference TRBV2 and TRBJ2-5, is as follows: EPEVTQTPSHQVTQMGQEVILRCVPISNHLYFYWYRQILGQKVEFLVSFYNNEISEKSEIFDDQFSVERPDGSNFTLKIRSTKLEDSAMYFCASAGRDGPGGTQYFGPGTRLLVL.

The gene calls are TRBV7-8 and TRBJ2-5; a possible D gene is TRBD1 (5 bases). This CDR3 contains 16 residues. Trimming took off 1 base at V and 2 bases at J, with 14 bases between the two ends. The germline V gene encodes CDR1 SGHVS and CDR2 FQNEAQ. The CDR3 is CASSLGRSGKQETQYF. CDR3 DNA sequence: TGTGCCAGCAGCTTAGGGCGCTCAGGGAAACAAGAGACCCAGTACTTC.

This clonotype showed up just a few times. The chain carries TRBV7-2 and TRBJ2-7; D is possibly TRBD1 or TRBD2 (5 bases each). Per germline, CDR1 SGHTA and CDR2 FQGNSA. The CDR3 runs to 14 residues. With 5 bases removed from V and 2 bases from J, the gap between germline ends came to 13 bases. The CDR3 here is CASSRAQGPYEQYF. CDR3 nucleotide sequence: TGTGCCAGCAGCCGGGCCCAGGGACCCTACGAGCAGTACTTC.

In its sample, this clonotype was seen many times. The J gene is TRBJ2-2, the V gene TRBV24-1; D possibly uses TRBD1 or TRBD2 (6 bases each). V was clipped by 4 bases and J by 1 base, with 15 bases between them. The CDR3 contains 17 residues. CDR1 is KGHDR and CDR2 is SFDVKD in the germline V gene. CDR3 DNA: TGTGCCACCAGTGAAGTCTGGGGGGCGCGGAACACCGGGGAGCTGTTTTTT. This encodes CATSEVWGARNTGELFF.

The chain joins TRBV7-9 to TRBJ2-7; 12 bases map to TRBD2. Losses at the gene ends were 5 bases for V and 7 bases for J; bases not matched to a gene: 12. This CDR3 has 16 residues. Germline V lookup: CDR1 SEHNR, CDR2 FQNEAQ (reference sequence). The DNA for the CDR3 is TGTGCCAGCAGCCCCGGACTAGCGGGGTATACCTGGGAGCAGTACTTC. Translated: CASSPGLAGYTWEQYF.

In this sample, this clonotype turned up many times. The rearrangement links TRBV7-6 to TRBJ2-1; a weak D match, TRBD2 (5 bases). Germline values: CDR1 SGHVS, CDR2 FNYEAQ. This CDR3 comprises 17 residues. V lost 5 bases, J lost 0 bases, and 17 bases lay in between. The CDR3 is CASSLGRYSGSYNEQFF. CDR3 DNA: TGTGCCAGCAGCCTTGGGAGATACAGTGGCTCCTACAATGAGCAGTTCTTC.

The chain is built from TRBV29-1 and TRBJ2-1, with a weak D call TRBD2 (6 bases). The germline V gene encodes CDR1 SQVTM and CDR2 ANQGSEA. The ends were cut back, 4 bases at V and 4 bases at J, with 14 bases in the middle. This CDR3 spans 14 amino acids. As DNA, the CDR3 is TGCAGCGTTGCAGTTCGCGGGACTTACAATGAGCAGTTCTTC. This codes for CSVAVRGTYNEQFF.

The chain joins TRBV7-8 to TRBJ2-3; 9 nucleotides match TRBD2. The junction had 15 bases not matched to a gene; V was cut back by 4 bases and J by 1 base. Germline CDR1 SGHVS, CDR2 FQNEAQ. The CDR3 runs 19 residues. CDR3 protein: CASSSPNTTSGLRTDTQYF. Here the CDR3 DNA reads TGTGCCAGCAGCTCCCCGAATACCACTAGCGGGTTACGCACAGATACGCAGTATTTT.

In this sample, this clonotype turned up a few times. V gene TRBV3-1 combines with J gene TRBJ2-1; tentative D call: TRBD1 (5 bases). This CDR3 region has 16 residues. V shed 0 bases and J shed 10 bases, with 19 bases lying between them. Germline CDR1 is LGHDT and CDR2 is YNNKEL (reference sequence). The CDR3 coding sequence is TGTGCCAGCAGCCAAGACAGGGCCCCGTCCGTGGAGGAGCAGTTCTTC. Encoded protein: CASSQDRAPSVEEQFF.

In its sample, this clonotype was seen many times. The chain links TRBV7-9 to TRBJ1-1; 11 bases fit TRBD1. V shed 3 bases, J shed 4 bases, and the junction held 4 bases outside the gene matches. The CDR3 consists of 15 residues. The V gene's germline CDR1 is SEHNR and CDR2 FQNEAQ (reference sequence). The CDR3 nucleotides are TGTGCCAGCAGCTTGGGGACAGGGGGTTCCACTGAAGCTTTCTTT. This codes for CASSLGTGGSTEAFF.

This clonotype was seen repeatedly, ten times or more. The chain links TRBV3-1 to TRBJ2-5; TRBD2 aligns across 11 bases. V shed 0 bases, J shed 2 bases, and the junction held 2 bases outside the gene matches. CDR1 LGHDT and CDR2 YNNKEL come from the germline V gene (reference sequence). CDR3 length: 16 residues. CDR3 region: CASSQDTSGGQETQYF. The CDR3 DNA follows: TGTGCCAGCAGCCAAGATACTAGCGGGGGACAAGAGACCCAGTACTTC.

This clonotype has ten or more counts. The chain uses TRBV19 and TRBJ2-1, with TRBD2 matching over 10 bases. This CDR3 region has 15 residues. Looked up from germline, CDR1 is LNHDA and CDR2 is SQIVND (reference sequence). The V gene end was trimmed by 10 bases and the J gene end by 6 bases; junction bases not matched to a gene: 12. Written as DNA, the CDR3 is TGTGCCACTAGCCGCCCGGGACTAGCGCCCAATGAGCAGTTCTTC. This translates into CATSRPGLAPNEQFF. Using reference TRBV19 and TRBJ2-1 for the parts outside the CDR3, the full variable domain is DGGITQSPKYLFRKEGQNVTLSCEQNLNHDAMYWYRQDPGQGLRLIYYSQIVNDFQKGDIAEGYSVSREKKESFPLTVTSAQKNPTAFYLCATSRPGLAPNEQFFGPGTRLTVL.

The genes are TRBV18 and TRBJ2-3; 9 bases map to TRBD1. Germline CDR1 is KGHSH and CDR2 is LQKENI. With V trimmed by 7 bases and J by 4 bases, 6 bases remained unmatched. This CDR3 has 14 amino acids. This CDR3 reads CASLRTGAPDTQYF. The CDR3 DNA reads TGTGCCAGCTTGCGGACAGGGGCCCCAGATACGCAGTATTTT.

This clonotype was observed at least ten times. The gene calls are TRBV29-1 and TRBJ1-5; no clear D. The CDR3 covers 14 residues. The germline CDR1 and CDR2 sequences are SQVTM and ANQGSEA. Trimming took 4 bases from V and 0 from J, leaving 10 bases between them. CDR3 bases: TGCAGCGTTGGCGGGAGATATAGCAATCAGCCCCAGCATTTT. Translation gives CSVGGRYSNQPQHF. The variable domain in full, completed from reference TRBV29-1 and TRBJ1-5, reads SAVISQKPSRDICQRGTSLTIQCQVDSQVTMMFWYRQQPGQSLTLIATANQGSEATYESGFVIDKFPISRPNLTFSTLTVSNMSPEDSSIYLCSVGGRYSNQPQHFGDGTRLSIL.

This clonotype was seen a few times. The chain couples TRBV11-2 to TRBJ2-7, with 9 bases fitting TRBD1. This CDR3 has 18 residues. CDR1 is SGHAT, CDR2 FQNNGV, per germline. The junction had 10 bases not matched to a gene; V was cut back by 1 base and J by 0 bases. The CDR3 here is CASSLGVTGGQGSYEQYF. Written as DNA, the CDR3 is TGTGCCAGCAGCTTAGGGGTCACAGGGGGACAGGGCTCCTACGAGCAGTACTTC.

The chain couples TRBV11-2 to TRBJ1-3, with no clear D. V lost 2 bases to trimming and J lost 0 bases, with 8 bases between them. Germline lookup yields CDR1 SGHAT and CDR2 FQNNGV. The CDR3 contains 15 residues. CDR3 amino acids: CASSLIDSSGNTIYF. CDR3 DNA sequence: TGTGCCAGCAGCTTAATTGATTCCTCTGGAAACACCATATATTTT.

The chain joins TRBV12-3 or TRBV12-4 to TRBJ2-2; 10 bases match TRBD2. Germline trimming cut 8 bases from V and 7 bases from J; bases unmatched to any gene: 7. The CDR3 spans 14 residues. CDR3 sequence (DNA): TGTGCCAGCTTGCTAGCGGGAGATAACGGGGAGCTGTTTTTT. Translated, it gives CASLLAGDNGELFF.

The rearrangement links TRBV30 to TRBJ2-3; D is ambiguous. The germline V gene has CDR1 GTSNPN and CDR2 SVGIG (reference sequence). V lost 0 bases to trimming and J lost 3 bases, with 7 bases between them. The CDR3 runs to 13 residues. CDR3 protein: CAWSVPITDTQYF. Here the CDR3 DNA reads TGTGCCTGGAGTGTACCCATAACAGATACGCAGTATTTT.

There are many counts of this clonotype. The chain links TRBV6-5 to TRBJ2-7; unclear D gene. Germline V gene sequence: CDR1 MNHEY, CDR2 SVGAGI. V gave up 5 bases and J gave up 7 bases, with 9 bases separating them. This CDR3 region has 11 residues. The CDR3 is CASSNVREQYF. The CDR3 region has the DNA TGTGCCAGCAGTAACGTGAGAGAGCAGTACTTC.

This clonotype has a count of ten or more. This chain connects TRBV4-2 to TRBJ2-2; no firm D call. Germline CDR1 LGHNA, CDR2 YNFKEQ. The CDR3 covers 18 residues. The V end was cut by 0 bases, the J end by 2 bases, with 16 bases between. CDR3 in amino acids: CASSQEQIRAVNTGELFF. CDR3 sequence (DNA): TGTGCCAGCAGCCAAGAACAGATCAGAGCCGTAAACACCGGGGAGCTGTTTTTT.

This clonotype occurred many times. The gene calls are TRBV7-2 and TRBJ1-1; D might be TRBD1 (5 bases). Germline V gives CDR1 SGHTA, CDR2 FQGNSA. The V gene lost 2 bases and the J gene lost 4 bases, with 11 bases spanning the gap. The CDR3 sequence is 14 residues long. CDR3 loop: CASSLLGRGTEAFF. CDR3 coding DNA: TGTGCCAGCAGCTTATTGGGGCGCGGCACTGAAGCTTTCTTT.

There are a few counts of this clonotype. The chain links TRBV9 to TRBJ1-2; D not resolved. In germline, CDR1 is SGDLS, CDR2 YYNGEE. The V and J ends lost 1 base and 2 bases respectively, with 6 bases between them. The CDR3 covers 13 residues. CDR3 region: CASSVRRNYGYTF. DNA for the CDR3: TGTGCCAGCAGCGTAAGAAGGAACTATGGCTACACCTTC. The entire variable domain, with the rest obtained from reference TRBV9 and TRBJ1-2, is as follows: DSGVTQTPKHLITATGQRVTLRCSPRSGDLSVYWYQQSLDQGLQFLIQYYNGEERAKGNILERFSAQQFPDLHSELNLSSLELGDSALYFCASSVRRNYGYTFGSGTRLTVV.